This T cell receptor beta chain was recovered during a study of vaccination effects on CD4 cells after COVID-19. Study-wide points: Clones from infection and from vaccination both contracted markedly late after vaccination. Convalescents showed post-vaccine spike-reactive clones that were mainly new vaccine-induced clones.

This clone was detected a few times. Its antigen is currently unknown. V was cut by 5 bases and J by 1 base, with 11 bases left in between. Germline CDR1 and CDR2: SQVTM and ANQGSEA. This CDR3 is built from 14 residues. Antigen-specific CD4+ T cells were first expanded with viral peptide pools by the ViraFEST assay and only then sequenced. Cultured cells yielded isolated CD4+ T cells after roughly 11 days. From March to December 2020, the person had a SARS-CoV-2 infection that was confirmed by PCR. A density of approximately 2 million PBMC per well was used; these cells were cultured with about 10 IU/ml IL-2 and roughly 10 ug/ml peptides. Libraries were prepared by immunoSEQ multiplex PCR; TCRdb keeps only in-frame clonotypes and omits some of them. Of about 36,000 clones detected, roughly 69% appear once; the ten largest clones hold 15% to 20%.

The chain uses TRBV29-1 and TRBJ2-2; D is unresolved. Sequenced material: CD4+ T cells from PBMCs cultured with HCoV-NL63 spike peptides, taken before COVID-19 vaccination. The source is a human donor who had a prior SARS-CoV-2 infection. CDR3 nucleotides: TGCAGCGTTCAAGGACGGATGAACACCGGGGAGCTGTTTTTT. Translated, it gives CSVQGRMNTGELFF.